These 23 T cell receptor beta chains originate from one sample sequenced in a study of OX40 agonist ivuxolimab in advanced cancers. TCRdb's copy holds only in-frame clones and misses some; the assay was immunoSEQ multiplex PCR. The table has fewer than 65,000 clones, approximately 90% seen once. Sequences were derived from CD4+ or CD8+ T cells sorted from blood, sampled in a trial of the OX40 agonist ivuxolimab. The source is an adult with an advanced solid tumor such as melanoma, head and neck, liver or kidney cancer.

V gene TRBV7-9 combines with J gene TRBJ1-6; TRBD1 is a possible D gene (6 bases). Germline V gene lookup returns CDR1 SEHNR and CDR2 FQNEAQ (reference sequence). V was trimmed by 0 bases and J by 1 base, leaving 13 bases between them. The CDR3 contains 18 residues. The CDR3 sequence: CASSLATGSGSYNSPLHF. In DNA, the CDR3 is TGTGCCAGCAGCTTAGCAACAGGGTCGGGTTCCTATAATTCACCCCTCCACTTT. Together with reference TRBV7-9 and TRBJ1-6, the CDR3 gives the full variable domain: DTGVSQNPRHKITKRGQNVTFRCDPISEHNRLYWYRQTLGQGPEFLTYFQNEAQLEKSRLLSDRFSAERPKGSFSTLEIQRTEQGDSAMYLCASSLATGSGSYNSPLHFGNGTRLTVT.

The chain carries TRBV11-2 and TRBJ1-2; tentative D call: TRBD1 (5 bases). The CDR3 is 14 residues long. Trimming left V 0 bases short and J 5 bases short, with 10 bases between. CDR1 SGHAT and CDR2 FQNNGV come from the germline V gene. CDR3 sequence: CASSLEGVFYGYTF. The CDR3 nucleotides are TGTGCCAGCAGCTTAGAGGGGGTTTTTTATGGCTACACCTTC.

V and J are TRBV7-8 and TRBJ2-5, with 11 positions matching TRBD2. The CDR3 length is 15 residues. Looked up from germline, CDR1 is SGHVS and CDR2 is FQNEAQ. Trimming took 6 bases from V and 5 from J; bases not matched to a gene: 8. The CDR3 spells CASSLSGGDRETQYF. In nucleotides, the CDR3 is TGTGCCAGCAGTCTTAGCGGGGGGGATCGGGAGACCCAGTACTTC.

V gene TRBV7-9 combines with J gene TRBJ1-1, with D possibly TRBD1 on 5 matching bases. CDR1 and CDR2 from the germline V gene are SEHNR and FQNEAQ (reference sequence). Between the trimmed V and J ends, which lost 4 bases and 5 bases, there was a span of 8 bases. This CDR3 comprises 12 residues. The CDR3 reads CASSSQGTEAFF. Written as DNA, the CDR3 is TGTGCCAGCAGCTCTCAGGGAACTGAAGCTTTCTTT.

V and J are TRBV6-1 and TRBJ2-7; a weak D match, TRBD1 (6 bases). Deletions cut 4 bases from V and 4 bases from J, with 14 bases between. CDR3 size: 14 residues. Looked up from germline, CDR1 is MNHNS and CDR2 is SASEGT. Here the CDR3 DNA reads TGTGCCAGCAGTGCACCGACAGGACCGTACGAGCAGTACTTC. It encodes CASSAPTGPYEQYF.

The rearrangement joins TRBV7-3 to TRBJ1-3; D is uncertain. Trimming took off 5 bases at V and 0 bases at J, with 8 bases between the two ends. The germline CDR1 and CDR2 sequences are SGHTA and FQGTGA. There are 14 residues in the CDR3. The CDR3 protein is CASSPGPSGNTIYF. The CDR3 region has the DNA TGTGCCAGCAGCCCAGGCCCCTCTGGAAACACCATATATTTT.

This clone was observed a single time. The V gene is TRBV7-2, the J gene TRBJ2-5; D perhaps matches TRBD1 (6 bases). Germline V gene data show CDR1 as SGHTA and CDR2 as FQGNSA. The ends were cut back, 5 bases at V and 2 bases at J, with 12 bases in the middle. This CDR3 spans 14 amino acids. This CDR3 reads CASSAQGFQETQYF. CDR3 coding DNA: TGTGCCAGCAGCGCACAGGGTTTTCAAGAGACCCAGTACTTC.

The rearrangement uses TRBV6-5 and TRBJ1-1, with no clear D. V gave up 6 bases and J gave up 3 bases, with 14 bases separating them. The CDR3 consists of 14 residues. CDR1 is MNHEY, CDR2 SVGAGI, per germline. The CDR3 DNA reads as TGTGCCAGCAGGCAAACCCGTCGATACACTGAAGCTTTCTTT. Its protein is CASRQTRRYTEAFF.

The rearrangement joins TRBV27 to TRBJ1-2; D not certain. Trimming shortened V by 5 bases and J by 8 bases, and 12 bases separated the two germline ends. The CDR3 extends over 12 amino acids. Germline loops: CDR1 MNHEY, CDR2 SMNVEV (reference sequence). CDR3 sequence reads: CASSSGGKGYTF. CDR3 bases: TGTGCCAGCAGTAGTGGAGGGAAGGGCTACACCTTC.

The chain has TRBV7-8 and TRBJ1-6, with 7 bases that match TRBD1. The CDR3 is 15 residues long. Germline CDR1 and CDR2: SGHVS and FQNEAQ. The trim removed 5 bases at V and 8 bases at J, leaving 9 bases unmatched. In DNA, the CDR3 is TGTGCCAGCAGCGCGGGAGAGGGGGCTTATTCACCCCTCCACTTT. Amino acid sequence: CASSAGEGAYSPLHF.

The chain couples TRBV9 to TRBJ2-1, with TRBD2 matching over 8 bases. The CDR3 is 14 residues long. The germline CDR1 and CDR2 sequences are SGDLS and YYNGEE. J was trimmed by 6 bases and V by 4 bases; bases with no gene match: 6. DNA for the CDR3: TGTGCCAGCAGCCCGAGGACTAGCATCAATGAGCAGTTCTTC. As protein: CASSPRTSINEQFF.

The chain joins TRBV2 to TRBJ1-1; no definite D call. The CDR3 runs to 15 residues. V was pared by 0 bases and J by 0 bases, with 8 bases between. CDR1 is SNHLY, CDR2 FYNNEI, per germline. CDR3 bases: TGTGCCAGCAGTGAAGCGGAGAGAATGAACACTGAAGCTTTCTTT. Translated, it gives CASSEAERMNTEAFF.

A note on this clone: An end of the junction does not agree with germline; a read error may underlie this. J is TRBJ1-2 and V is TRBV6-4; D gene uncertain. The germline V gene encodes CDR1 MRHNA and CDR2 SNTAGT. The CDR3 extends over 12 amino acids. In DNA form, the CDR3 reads TGTGCCAGCGGGCCTTACAAACATGGCCACACCTTC. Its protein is CASGPYKHGHTF.

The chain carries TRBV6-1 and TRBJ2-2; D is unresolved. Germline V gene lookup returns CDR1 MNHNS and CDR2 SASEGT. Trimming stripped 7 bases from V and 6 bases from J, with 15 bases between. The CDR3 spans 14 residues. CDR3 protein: CASMTTLQSGELFF. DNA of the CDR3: TGTGCCAGCATGACGACCCTCCAGTCCGGGGAGCTGTTTTTT.

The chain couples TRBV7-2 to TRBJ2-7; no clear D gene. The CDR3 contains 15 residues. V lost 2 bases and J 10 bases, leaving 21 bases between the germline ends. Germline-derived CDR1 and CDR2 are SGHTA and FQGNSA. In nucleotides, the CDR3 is TGTGCCAGCAGCTTAAACGGTCGACCCCACGATATACAGTACTTC. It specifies CASSLNGRPHDIQYF. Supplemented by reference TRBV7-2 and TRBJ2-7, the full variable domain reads GAGVSQSPSNKVTEKGKDVELRCDPISGHTALYWYRQSLGQGLEFLIYFQGNSAPDKSGLPSDRFSAERTGGSVSTLTIQRTQQEDSAVYLCASSLNGRPHDIQYFGPGTRLTVT.

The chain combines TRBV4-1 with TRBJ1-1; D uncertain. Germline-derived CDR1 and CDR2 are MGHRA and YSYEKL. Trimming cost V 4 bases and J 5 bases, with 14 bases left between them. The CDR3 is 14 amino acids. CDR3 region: CASSPLSPRTEAFF. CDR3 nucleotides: TGCGCCAGCAGCCCCCTTTCCCCAAGGACTGAAGCTTTCTTT.

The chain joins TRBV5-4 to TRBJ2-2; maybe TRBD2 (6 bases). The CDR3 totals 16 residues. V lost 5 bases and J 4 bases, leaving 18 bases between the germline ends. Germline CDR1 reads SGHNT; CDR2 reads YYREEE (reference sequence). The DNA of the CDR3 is TGTGCCAGCAGTGGGGCGGGGAGAGGGCCCACCGGGGAGCTGTTTTTT. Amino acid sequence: CASSGAGRGPTGELFF.

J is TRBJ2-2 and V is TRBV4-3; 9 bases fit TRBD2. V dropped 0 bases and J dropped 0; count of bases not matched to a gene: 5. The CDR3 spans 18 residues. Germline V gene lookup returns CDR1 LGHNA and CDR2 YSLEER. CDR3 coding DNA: TGCGCCAGCAGCCAAGAATTTAGCGGGGGCCCGAACACCGGGGAGCTGTTTTTT. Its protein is CASSQEFSGGPNTGELFF.

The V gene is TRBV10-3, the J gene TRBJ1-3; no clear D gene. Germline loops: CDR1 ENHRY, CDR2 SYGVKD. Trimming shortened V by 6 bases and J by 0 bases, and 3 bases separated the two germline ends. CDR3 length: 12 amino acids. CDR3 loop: CAIRDSGNTIYF. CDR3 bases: TGTGCCATCAGGGACTCTGGAAACACCATATATTTT.

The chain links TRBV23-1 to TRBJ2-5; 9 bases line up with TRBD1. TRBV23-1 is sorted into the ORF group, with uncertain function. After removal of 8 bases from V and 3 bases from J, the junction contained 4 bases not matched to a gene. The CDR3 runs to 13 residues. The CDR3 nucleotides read TGCGCCAGCCGGACAGGGGCCAAAGAGACCCAGTACTTC. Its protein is CASRTGAKETQYF.

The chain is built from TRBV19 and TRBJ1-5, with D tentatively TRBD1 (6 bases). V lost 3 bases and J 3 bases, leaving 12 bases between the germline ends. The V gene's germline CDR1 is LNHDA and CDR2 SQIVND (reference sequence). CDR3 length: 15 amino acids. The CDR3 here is CASSIGSGVNQPQHF. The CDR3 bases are TGTGCCAGTAGTATTGGGTCAGGGGTCAATCAGCCCCAGCATTTT.

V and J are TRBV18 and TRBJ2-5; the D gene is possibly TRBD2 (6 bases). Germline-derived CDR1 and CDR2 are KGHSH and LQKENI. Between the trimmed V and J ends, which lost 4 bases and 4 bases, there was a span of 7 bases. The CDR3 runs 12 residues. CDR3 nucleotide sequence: TGTGCCAGCTCACGGGGAGGAGAGACCCAGTACTTC. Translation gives CASSRGGETQYF.

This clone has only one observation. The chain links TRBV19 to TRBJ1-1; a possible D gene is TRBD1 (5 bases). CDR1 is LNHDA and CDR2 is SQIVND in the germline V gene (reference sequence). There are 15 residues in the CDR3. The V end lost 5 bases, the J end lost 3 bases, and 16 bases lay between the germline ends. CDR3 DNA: TGTGCCAGTAGTCCAGGGCGAACCGGGTACACTGAAGCTTTCTTT. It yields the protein CASSPGRTGYTEAFF. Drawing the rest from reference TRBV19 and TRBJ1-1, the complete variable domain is DGGITQSPKYLFRKEGQNVTLSCEQNLNHDAMYWYRQDPGQGLRLIYYSQIVNDFQKGDIAEGYSVSREKKESFPLTVTSAQKNPTAFYLCASSPGRTGYTEAFFGQGTRLTVV.